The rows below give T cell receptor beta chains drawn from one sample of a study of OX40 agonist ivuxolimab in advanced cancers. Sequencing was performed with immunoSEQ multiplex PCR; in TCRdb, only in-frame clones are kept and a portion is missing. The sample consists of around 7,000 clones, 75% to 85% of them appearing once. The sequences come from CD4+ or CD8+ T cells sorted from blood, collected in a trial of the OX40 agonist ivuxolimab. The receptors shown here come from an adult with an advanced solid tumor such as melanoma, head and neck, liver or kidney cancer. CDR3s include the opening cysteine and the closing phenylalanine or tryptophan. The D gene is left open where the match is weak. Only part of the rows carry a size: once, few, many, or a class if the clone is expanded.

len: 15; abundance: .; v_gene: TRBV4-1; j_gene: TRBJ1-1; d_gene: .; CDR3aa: CASSMGGFGNTEAFF; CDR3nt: TGCGCCAGCAGCATGGGTGGGTTTGGGAACACTGAAGCTTTCTTT
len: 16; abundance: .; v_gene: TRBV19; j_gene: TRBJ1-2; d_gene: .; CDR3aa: CASSIEIQTLGYGYTF; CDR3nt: TGTGCCAGTAGTATAGAAATACAGACTTTGGGCTATGGCTACACCTTC
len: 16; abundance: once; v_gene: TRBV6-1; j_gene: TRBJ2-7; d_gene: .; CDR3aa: CASSEVAFSSSYEQYF; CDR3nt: TGTGCCAGCAGTGAAGTCGCTTTTTCGAGCTCCTACGAGCAGTACTTC
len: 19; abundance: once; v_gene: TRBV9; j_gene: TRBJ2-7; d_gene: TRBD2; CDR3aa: CASSPSGLAGTRSSYEQYF; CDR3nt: TGTGCCAGCAGCCCTAGCGGCCTAGCGGGGACTAGGAGCTCCTACGAGCAGTACTTC
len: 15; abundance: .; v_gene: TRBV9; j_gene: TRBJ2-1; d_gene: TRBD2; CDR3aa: CASSVDTSGGNEQFF; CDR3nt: TGTGCCAGCAGCGTAGACACTAGCGGGGGTAATGAGCAGTTCTTC
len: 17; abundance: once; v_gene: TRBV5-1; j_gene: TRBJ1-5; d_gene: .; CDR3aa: CASSLGTSSYSNQPQHF; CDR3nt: TGCGCCAGCAGCCTCGGGACTTCCTCTTATAGCAATCAGCCCCAGCATTTT
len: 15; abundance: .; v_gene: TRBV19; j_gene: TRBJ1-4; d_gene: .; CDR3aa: CASISLVSPKEKLFF; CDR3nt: TGTGCCAGTATCTCCCTGGTGAGCCCTAAAGAAAAACTGTTTTTT
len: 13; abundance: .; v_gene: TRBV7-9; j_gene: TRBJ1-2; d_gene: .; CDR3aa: CASSSRSHYGYTF; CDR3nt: TGTGCCAGCAGCAGTCGGAGCCATTATGGCTACACCTTC
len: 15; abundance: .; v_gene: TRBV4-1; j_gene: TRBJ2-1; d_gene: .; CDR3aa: CASSQVWGSVNEQFF; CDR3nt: TGCGCCAGCAGCCAAGTTTGGGGGAGCGTAAATGAGCAGTTCTTC
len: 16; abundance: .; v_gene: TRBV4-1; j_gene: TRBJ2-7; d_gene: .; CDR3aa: CASSQGDLASSYEQYF; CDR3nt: TGCGCCAGCAGCCAAGGAGACCTGGCGAGCTCCTACGAGCAGTACTTC
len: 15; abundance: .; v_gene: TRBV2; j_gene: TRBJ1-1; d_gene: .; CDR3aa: CASRDRGALGTEAFF; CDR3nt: TGTGCCAGCAGAGATCGGGGGGCCCTGGGTACTGAAGCTTTCTTT
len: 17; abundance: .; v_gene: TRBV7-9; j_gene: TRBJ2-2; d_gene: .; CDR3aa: CASSPPLERSNSGELFF; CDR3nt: TGTGCCAGCAGCCCCCCATTGGAGAGGAGCAACTCCGGGGAGCTGTTTTTT
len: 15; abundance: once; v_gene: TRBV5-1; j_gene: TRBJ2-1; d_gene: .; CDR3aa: CASSPVGNLYNEQFF; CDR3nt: TGCGCCAGCAGCCCCGTAGGGAATCTCTACAATGAGCAGTTCTTC
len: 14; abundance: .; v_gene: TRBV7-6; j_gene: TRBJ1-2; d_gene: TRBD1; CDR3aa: CASSRGTGFGGYTF; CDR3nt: TGTGCCAGCAGCCGCGGGACAGGGTTCGGTGGCTACACCTTC
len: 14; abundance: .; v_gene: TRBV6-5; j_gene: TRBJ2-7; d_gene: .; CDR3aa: CASKMRLLEYEQYF; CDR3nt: TGTGCCAGCAAGATGAGGTTGTTGGAATACGAGCAGTACTTC
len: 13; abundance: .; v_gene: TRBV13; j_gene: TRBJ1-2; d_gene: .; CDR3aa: CASSGTPNYGYTF; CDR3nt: TGTGCCAGCAGCGGGACACCGAACTATGGCTACACCTTC
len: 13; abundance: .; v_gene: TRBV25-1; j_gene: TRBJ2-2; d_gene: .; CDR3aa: CASGVGNTGELFF; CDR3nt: TGTGCCAGCGGGGTTGGAAACACCGGGGAGCTGTTTTTT
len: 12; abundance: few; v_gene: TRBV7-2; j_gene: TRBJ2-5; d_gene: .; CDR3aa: CASSLAQETQYF; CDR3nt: TGTGCCAGCAGCTTAGCGCAAGAGACCCAGTACTTC
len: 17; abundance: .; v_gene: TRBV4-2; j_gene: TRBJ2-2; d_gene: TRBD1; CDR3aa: CASSPRDEGAETGELFF; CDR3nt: TGTGCCAGCAGCCCCAGGGATGAGGGGGCGGAAACCGGGGAGCTGTTTTTT
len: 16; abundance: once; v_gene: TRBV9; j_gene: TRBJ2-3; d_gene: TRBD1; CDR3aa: CASSVAQGALTDTQYF; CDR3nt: TGTGCCAGCAGCGTAGCCCAGGGGGCCCTAACAGATACGCAGTATTTT
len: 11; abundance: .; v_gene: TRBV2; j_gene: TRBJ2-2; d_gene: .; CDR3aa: CASTPPGELFF; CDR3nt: TGTGCCAGCACCCCCCCCGGGGAGCTGTTTTTT
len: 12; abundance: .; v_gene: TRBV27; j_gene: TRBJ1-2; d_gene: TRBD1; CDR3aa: CASGTGGDGYTF; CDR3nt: TGTGCCAGCGGGACAGGGGGCGATGGCTACACCTTC
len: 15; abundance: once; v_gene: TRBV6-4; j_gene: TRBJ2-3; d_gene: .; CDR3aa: CASSEEAGGTDTQYF; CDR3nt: TGTGCCAGCAGTGAAGAGGCAGGGGGCACAGATACGCAGTATTTT
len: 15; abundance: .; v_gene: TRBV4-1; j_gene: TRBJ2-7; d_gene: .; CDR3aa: CASSHLRDGGYEQYF; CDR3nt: TGCGCCAGCAGCCACCTCAGGGACGGGGGCTACGAGCAGTACTTC
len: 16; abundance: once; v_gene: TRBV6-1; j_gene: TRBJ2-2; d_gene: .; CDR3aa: CASSVPEGKRFGELFF; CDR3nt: TGTGCCAGCAGTGTCCCAGAGGGGAAACGGTTCGGGGAGCTGTTTTTT
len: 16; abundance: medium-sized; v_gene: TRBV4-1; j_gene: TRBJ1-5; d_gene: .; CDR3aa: CASSPYRGNSNQPQHF; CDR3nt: TGCGCCAGCAGCCCGTATCGGGGGAATAGCAATCAGCCCCAGCATTTT
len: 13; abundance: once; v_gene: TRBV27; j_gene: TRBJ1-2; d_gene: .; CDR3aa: CASSETDYGGYTF; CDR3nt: TGTGCCAGCAGCGAGACTGACTATGGCGGCTACACCTTC
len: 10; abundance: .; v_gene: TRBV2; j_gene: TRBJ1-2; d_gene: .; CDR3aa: CASSGYGYTF; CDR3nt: TGTGCCAGCAGCGGCTATGGCTACACCTTC
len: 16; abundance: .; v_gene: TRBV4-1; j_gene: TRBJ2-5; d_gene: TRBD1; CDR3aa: CASSHGVGQGQETQYF; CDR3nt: TGCGCCAGCAGCCACGGGGTTGGACAGGGGCAAGAGACCCAGTACTTC
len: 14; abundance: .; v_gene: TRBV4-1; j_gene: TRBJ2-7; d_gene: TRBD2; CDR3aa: CASSQGLAGYEQYF; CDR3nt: TGCGCCAGCAGCCAGGGACTAGCGGGGTACGAGCAGTACTTC
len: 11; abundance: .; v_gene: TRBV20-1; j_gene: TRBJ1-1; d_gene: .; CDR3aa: CSAWPYTEAFF; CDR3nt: TGCAGTGCGTGGCCGTACACTGAAGCTTTCTTT
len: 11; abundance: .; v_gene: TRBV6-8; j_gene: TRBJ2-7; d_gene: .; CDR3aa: CASSPDSEQYF; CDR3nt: TGTGCCAGCAGCCCTGACAGCGAGCAGTACTTC
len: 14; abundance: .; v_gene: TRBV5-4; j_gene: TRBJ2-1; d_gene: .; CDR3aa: CASTPGANPNEQFF; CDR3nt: TGTGCCAGCACCCCAGGGGCAAATCCAAATGAGCAGTTCTTC
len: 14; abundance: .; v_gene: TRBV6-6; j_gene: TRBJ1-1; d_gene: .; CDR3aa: CASSLGQGPTEAFF; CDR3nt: TGTGCCAGCAGTTTGGGTCAGGGGCCCACTGAAGCTTTCTTT
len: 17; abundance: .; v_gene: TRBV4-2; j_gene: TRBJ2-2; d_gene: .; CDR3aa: CASSQQGTELYTGELFF; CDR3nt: TGTGCCAGCAGCCAGCAAGGGACGGAGTTATACACCGGGGAGCTGTTTTTT
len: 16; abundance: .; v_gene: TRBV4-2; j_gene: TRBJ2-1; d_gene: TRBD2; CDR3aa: CASSHPTSGGGDEQFF; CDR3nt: TGTGCCAGCAGCCACCCGACTAGCGGGGGAGGTGATGAGCAGTTCTTC
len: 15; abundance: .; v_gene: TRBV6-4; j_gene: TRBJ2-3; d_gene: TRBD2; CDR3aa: CASSGTSGGADTQYF; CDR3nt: TGTGCCAGCAGTGGGACTAGCGGGGGGGCAGATACGCAGTATTTT
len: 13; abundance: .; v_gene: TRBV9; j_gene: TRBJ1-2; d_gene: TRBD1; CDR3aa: CASRTDRGDGYTF; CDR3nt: TGTGCCAGCAGGACGGACAGGGGGGATGGCTACACCTTC
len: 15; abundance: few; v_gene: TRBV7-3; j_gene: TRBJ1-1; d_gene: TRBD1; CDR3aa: CASSLGGQGATEAFF; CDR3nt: TGTGCCAGCAGCTTAGGAGGACAGGGGGCGACTGAAGCTTTCTTT
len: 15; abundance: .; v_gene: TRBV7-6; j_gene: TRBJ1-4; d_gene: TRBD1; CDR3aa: CASSEGQGANEKLFF; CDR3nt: TGTGCCAGCAGCGAAGGACAGGGGGCTAATGAAAAACTGTTTTTT
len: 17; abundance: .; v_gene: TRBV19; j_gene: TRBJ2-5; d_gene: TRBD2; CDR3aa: CASKLAGGGGSYETQYF; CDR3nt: TGTGCCAGTAAACTAGCGGGGGGAGGTGGTTCGTACGAGACCCAGTACTTC
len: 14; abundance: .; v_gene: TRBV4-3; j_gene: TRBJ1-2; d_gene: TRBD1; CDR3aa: CASSQETGTYGYTF; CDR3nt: TGCGCCAGCAGCCAAGAGACAGGGACCTATGGCTACACCTTC
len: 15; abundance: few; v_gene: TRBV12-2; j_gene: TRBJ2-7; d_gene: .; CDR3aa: CASRLGTSGDREQYF; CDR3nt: TGTGCAAGTCGCTTGGGGACTAGCGGGGATCGGGAGCAGTACTTC
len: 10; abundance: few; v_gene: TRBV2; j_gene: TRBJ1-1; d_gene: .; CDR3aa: CASIRTRAFF; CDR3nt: TGTGCCAGCATCCGGACCCGAGCTTTCTTT
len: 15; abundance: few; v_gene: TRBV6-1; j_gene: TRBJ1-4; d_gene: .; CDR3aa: CASSEEGGGPEKLFF; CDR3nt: TGTGCCAGCAGTGAAGAAGGGGGGGGACCTGAAAAACTGTTTTTT
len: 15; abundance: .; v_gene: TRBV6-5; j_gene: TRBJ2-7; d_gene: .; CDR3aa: CASRLTGIPLYEQYF; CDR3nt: TGTGCCAGCAGATTAACAGGGATCCCCCTCTACGAGCAGTACTTC
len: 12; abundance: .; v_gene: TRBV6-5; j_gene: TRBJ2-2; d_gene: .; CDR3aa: CASSTARGELFF; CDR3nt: TGTGCCAGCAGTACCGCGCGAGGGGAGCTGTTTTTT
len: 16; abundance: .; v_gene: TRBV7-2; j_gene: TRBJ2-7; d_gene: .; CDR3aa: CASSIVATTLSYEQYF; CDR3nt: TGTGCCAGCAGCATAGTGGCCACTACCCTTTCCTACGAGCAGTACTTC
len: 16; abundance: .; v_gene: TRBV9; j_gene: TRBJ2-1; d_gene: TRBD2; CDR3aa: CASSPPAGGLYNEQFF; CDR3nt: TGTGCCAGCAGCCCTCCGGCGGGGGGGTTATACAATGAGCAGTTCTTC
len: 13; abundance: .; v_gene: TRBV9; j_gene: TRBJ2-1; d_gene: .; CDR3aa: CASSVVGGAQQFF; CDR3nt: TGTGCCAGCAGCGTAGTGGGGGGGGCCCAGCAGTTCTTC
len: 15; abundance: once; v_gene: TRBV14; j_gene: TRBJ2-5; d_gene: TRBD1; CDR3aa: CASSPQDREYETQYF; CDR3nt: TGTGCCAGCAGCCCTCAAGACAGGGAGTACGAGACCCAGTACTTC
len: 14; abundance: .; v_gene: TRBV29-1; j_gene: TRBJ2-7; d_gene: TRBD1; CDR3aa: CSVRYQDRGNEQYF; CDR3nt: TGCAGCGTCCGATACCAAGACAGGGGGAACGAGCAGTACTTC
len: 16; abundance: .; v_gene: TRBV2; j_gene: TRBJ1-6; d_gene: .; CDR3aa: CASSERQTFYNSPLHF; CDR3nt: TGTGCCAGCAGTGAGCGACAGACCTTCTATAATTCACCCCTCCACTTT
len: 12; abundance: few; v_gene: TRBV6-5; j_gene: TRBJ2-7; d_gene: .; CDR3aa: CASSYDGYEQYF; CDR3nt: TGTGCCAGCAGTTACGACGGTTACGAGCAGTACTTC
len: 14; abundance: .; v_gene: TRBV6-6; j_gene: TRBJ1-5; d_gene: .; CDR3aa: CASSYSGSNQPQHF; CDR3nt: TGTGCCAGCAGTTACTCAGGAAGCAATCAGCCCCAGCATTTT